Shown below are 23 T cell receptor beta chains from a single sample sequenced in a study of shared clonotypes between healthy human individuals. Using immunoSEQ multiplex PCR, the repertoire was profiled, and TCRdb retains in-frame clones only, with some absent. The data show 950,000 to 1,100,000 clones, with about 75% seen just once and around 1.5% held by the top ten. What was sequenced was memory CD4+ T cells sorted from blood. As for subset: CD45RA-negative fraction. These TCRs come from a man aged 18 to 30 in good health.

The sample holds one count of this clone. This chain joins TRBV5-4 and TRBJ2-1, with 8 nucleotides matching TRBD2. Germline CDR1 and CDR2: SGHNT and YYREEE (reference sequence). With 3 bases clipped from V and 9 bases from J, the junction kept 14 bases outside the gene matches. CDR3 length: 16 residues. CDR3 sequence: CASSSGPGGGAGEQFF. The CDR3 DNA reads TGTGCCAGCAGCTCAGGGCCGGGAGGGGGTGCGGGTGAGCAGTTCTTC.

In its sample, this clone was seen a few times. The CDR3 is CASSPGVRLEQYF. CDR3 in DNA: TGTGCCAGCAGTCCAGGGGTCCGCCTCGAGCAGTACTTC. This chain connects TRBV6-5 to TRBJ2-7; the D gene is possibly TRBD1 (6 bases). Germline V gene lookup returns CDR1 MNHEY and CDR2 SVGAGI. The V end lost 5 bases, the J end lost 6 bases, and 14 bases lay between the germline ends. The CDR3 has 13 residues.

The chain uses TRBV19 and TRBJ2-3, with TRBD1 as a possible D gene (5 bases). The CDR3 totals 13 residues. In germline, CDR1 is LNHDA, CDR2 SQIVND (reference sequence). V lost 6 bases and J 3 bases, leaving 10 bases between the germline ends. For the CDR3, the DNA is TGTGCCAGTAGGAAAGGGGCAACAGATACGCAGTATTTT. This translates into CASRKGATDTQYF.

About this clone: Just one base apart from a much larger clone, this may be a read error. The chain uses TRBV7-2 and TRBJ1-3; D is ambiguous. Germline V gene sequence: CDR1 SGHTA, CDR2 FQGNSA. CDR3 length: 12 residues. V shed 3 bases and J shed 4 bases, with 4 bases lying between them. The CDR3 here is CASSFTGNTIYF. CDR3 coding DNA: TGTGCCAGCAGCTTCACCGGAAACACCATATATTTT.

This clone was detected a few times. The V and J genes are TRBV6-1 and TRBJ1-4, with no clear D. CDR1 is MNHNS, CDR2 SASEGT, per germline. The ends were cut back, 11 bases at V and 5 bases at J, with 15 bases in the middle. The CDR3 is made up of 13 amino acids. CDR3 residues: CAGQAALNEKLFF. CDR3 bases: TGTGCCGGCCAGGCCGCCTTAAATGAAAAACTGTTTTTT.

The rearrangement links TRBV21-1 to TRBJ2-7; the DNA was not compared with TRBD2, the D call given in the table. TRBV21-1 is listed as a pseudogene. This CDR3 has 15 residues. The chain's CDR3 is CASSKGTLEGYEQYF. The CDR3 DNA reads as TGTGCCAGCAGCAAAGGAACCCTGGAGGGATACGAGCAGTACTTC.

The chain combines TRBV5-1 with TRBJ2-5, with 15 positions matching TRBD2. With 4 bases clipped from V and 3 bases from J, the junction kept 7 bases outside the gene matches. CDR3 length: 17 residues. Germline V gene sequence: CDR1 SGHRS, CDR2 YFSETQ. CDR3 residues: CASSATGTSGGKETQYF. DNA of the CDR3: TGCGCCAGCAGCGCAACCGGGACTAGCGGGGGGAAAGAGACCCAGTACTTC.

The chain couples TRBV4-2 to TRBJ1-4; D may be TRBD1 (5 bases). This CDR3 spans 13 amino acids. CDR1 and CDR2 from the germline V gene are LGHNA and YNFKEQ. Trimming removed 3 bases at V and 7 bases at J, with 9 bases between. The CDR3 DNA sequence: TGTGCCAGCAGCCAGGGGGGGGTTGAAAAACTGTTTTTT. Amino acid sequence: CASSQGGVEKLFF.

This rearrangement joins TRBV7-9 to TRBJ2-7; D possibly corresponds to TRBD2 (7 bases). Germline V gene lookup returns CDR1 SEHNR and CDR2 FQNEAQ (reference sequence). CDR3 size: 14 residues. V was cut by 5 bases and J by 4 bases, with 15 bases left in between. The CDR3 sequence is CASSVWGGPYEQYF. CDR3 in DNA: TGTGCCAGCAGCGTTTGGGGGGGCCCGTACGAGCAGTACTTC.

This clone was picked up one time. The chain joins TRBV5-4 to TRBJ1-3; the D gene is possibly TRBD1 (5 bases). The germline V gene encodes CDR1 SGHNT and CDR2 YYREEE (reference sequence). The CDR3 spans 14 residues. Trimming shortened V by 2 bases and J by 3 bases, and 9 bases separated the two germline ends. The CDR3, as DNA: TGTGCCAGCAGCTTAGGGACCGGTGGAAACACCATATATTTT. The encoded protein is CASSLGTGGNTIYF.

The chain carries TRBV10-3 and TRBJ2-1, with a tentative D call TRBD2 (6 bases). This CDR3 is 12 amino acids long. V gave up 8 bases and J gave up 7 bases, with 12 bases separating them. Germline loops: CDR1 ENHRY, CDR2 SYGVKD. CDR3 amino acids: CAIGKGGNEQFF. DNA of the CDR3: TGTGCCATCGGGAAAGGAGGGAATGAGCAGTTCTTC.

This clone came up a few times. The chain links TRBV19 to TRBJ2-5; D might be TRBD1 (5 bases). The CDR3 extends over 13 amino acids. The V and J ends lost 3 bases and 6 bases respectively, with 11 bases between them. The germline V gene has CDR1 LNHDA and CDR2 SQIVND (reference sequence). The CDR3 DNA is TGTGCCAGTAGTATGCAGGGCCCGAAGACCCAGTACTTC. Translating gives CASSMQGPKTQYF.

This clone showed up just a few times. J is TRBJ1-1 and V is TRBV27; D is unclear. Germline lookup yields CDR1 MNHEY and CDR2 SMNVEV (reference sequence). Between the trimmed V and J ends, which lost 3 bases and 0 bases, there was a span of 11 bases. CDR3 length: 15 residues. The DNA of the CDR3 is TGTGCCAGCAGTTTCGAGGGCAGATTGAACACTGAAGCTTTCTTT. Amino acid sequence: CASSFEGRLNTEAFF.

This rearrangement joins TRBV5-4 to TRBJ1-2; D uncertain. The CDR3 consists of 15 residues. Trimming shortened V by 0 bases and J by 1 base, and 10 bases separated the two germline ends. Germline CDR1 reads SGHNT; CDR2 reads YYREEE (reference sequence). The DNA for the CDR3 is TGTGCCAGCAGCTTGGGCCTGGGAGATAACTATGGCTACACCTTC. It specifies CASSLGLGDNYGYTF.

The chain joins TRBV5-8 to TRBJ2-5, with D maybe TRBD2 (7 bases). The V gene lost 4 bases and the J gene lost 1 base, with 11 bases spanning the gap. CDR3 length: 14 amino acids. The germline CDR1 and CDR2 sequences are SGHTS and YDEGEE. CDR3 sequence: CASSKGGTQETQYF. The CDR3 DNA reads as TGTGCCAGCAGCAAGGGGGGGACCCAAGAGACCCAGTACTTC.

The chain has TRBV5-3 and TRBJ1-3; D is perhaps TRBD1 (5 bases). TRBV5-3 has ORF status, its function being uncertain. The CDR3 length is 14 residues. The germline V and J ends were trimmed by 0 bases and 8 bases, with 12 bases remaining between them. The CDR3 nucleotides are TGTGCCAGAAGCTTGGTGAAGGGACGGGACACCATATATTTT. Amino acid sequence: CARSLVKGRDTIYF.

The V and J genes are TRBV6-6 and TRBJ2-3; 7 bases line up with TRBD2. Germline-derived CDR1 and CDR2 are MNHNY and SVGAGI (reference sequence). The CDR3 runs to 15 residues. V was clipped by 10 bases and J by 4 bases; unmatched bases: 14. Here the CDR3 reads CATTDPAGVADTQYF. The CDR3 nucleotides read TGTGCCACCACCGACCCCGCGGGAGTCGCAGATACGCAGTATTTT.

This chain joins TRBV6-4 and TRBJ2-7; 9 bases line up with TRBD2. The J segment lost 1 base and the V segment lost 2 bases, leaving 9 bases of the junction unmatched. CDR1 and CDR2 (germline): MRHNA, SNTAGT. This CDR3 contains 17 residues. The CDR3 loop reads CASSDLFLAGLSYEQYF. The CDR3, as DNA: TGTGCCAGCAGTGACCTATTTCTAGCGGGACTTTCCTACGAGCAGTACTTC.

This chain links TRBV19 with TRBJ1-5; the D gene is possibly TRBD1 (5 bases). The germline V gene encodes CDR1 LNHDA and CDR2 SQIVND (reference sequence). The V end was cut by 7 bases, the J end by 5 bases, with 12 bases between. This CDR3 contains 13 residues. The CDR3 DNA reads TGTGCCAGTAATCCAGGGAATTATCAGCCCCAGCATTTT. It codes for CASNPGNYQPQHF.

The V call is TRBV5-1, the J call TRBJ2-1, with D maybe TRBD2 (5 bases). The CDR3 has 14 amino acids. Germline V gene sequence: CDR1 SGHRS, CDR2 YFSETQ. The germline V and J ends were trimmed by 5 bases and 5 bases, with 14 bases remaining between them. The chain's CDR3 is CASSTGSGNNEQFF. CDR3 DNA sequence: TGCGCCAGCAGTACTGGTTCGGGGAACAATGAGCAGTTCTTC.

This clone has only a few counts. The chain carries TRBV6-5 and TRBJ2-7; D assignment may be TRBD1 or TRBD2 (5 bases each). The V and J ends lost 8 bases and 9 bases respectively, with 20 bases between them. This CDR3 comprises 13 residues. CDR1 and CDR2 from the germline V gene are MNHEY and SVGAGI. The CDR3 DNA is TGTGCCAGCGGGGACCCTCCCCCCGGAGTGCAGTACTTC. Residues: CASGDPPPGVQYF.

CDR3 nucleotides: TGCGCCAGCAGGCAGCGGGTGACTAGCACAGATACGCAGTATTTT. It codes for CASRQRVTSTDTQYF. V usage is TRBV5-1 and J usage is TRBJ2-3, with D possibly matching TRBD2 (6 bases). The CDR3 covers 15 residues. CDR1 and CDR2 (germline): SGHRS, YFSETQ. Trimming took off 5 bases at V and 0 bases at J, with 13 bases between the two ends.

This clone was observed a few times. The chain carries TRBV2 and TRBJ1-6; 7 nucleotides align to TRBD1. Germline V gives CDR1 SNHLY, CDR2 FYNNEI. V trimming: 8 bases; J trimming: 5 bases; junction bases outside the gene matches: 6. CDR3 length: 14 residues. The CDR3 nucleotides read TGTGCCAGCTTGGGGACAGAAAATAATTCACCCCTCCACTTT. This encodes CASLGTENNSPLHF.